This T cell receptor (beta chain) was found in a study of shared clonotypes between healthy human individuals. Study-level points and caveats: Inspection by rarefaction showed sorted-subset sequencing to be incomplete despite large depth.

The CDR3 loop spans 12 amino acids. V lost 3 bases to trimming and J lost 5 bases; unmatched junction nucleotides: 4. Germline V gene data show CDR1 as SQVTM and CDR2 as ANQGSEA. Notes on this clone: Its target is unknown.

Sorted subsets were amplified in replicate PCRs using 200 ng DNA, 32,000 or so T cell genomes. Profiling relied on immunoSEQ multiplex PCR, and the TCRdb table lists in-frame clones only, not all of them. The sample comprises hundreds of thousands of clones, around two thirds of which are singletons, and over 9% rests with the top ten. The chain employs TRBV29-1 and TRBJ2-7, with TRBD1 matching over 7 bases. The specimen was memory CD4+ T cells sorted from blood. Subset noted: CD45RA-negative fraction. The sequence derives from a man aged 25-40 years in good health. Written as DNA, the CDR3 is TGCAGCGTTGACACCGGGACAGACGAGCAGTACTTC. Translated, it gives CSVDTGTDEQYF.